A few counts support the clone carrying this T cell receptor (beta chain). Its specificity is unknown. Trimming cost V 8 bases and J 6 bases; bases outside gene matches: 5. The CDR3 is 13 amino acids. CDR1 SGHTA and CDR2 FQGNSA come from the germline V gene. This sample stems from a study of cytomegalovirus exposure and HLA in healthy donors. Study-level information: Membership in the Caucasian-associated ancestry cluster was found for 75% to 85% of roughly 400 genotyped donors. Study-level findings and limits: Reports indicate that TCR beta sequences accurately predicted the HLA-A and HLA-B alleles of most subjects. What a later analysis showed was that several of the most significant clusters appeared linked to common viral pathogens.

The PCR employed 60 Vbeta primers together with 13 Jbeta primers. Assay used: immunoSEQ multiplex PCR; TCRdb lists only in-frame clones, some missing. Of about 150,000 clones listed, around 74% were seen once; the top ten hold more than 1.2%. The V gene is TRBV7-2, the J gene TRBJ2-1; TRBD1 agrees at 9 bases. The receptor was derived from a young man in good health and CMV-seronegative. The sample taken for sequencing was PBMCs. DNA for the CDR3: TGTGCCAGCGGGGGACAGGGCTTCAATGAGCAGTTCTTC. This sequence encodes CASGGQGFNEQFF.